This TCR beta chain was recorded in a study of blood T cell repertoires in COVID-19 (dated by TCRdb to the early 2020s). Looking at the study overall: The collaborator samples originated in the United States, Italy and Spain and spanned the acute and convalescent phases of COVID-19. The prospective study material was composed of cDNA or gDNA derived from T cells, B-cell-depleted T cells, or PBMCs. Deeply sampled blood TCRbeta repertoires from subjects exposed to, actively infected with, or recovered from COVID-19 were included in the dataset. The repertoires were released in a freely available public database intended as a resource for research on the immune response to SARS-CoV-2. The samples were drawn from the first 160 participants of the ongoing ImmuneRACE study and from more than 1,000 subjects provided by 6 global collaborators. Nearly every sample came with metadata listing a de-identified subject ID, COVID-19 status, age in years and sex. Where available, HLA class I and class II types were obtained from metadata supplied by the sample provider rather than from assay-based typing. Findings and caveats that apply to the study as a whole: The quantity of clinical and demographic metadata differed by source and by participant and was supplied without curation.

Participants in the prospective study were enrolled through a virtual design, were aged about 18 to 100 years, and lived in 20 to 30 United States geographic areas. Cohort assignment in the prospective study relied on participant-reported clinical history from a screening survey and a study questionnaire. For ImmuneRACE Cohort 3, a participant was defined as recovered based on two consecutive negative NP/OP PCR tests, clearance by a healthcare professional, or resolution of symptoms. In the prospective study, mobile phlebotomists collected whole blood, serum and a nasopharyngeal or oropharyngeal swab from each participant. Over a roughly two-month period, participants in the prospective study had the option of providing additional blood draws and questionnaires. Before DNA extraction, prospective study blood samples were shipped either frozen or at room temperature. The immunoSEQ Assay, a bias-controlled multiplex PCR, was used to amplify TCRbeta CDR3 regions from genomic DNA. The original pipeline was this. Nucleated cell counts per sample were estimated from amplification of reference gene primers within the assay. To quantify the absolute abundance of each unique TCRbeta CDR3 rearrangement, sequence reads were collapsed and filtered. For each sample, productive Simpson clonality was calculated as the square root of Simpson's diversity index over productive rearrangements. TCRdb provides this immuneACCESS table in a form limited to in-frame rearrangements. Some clones are lacking; in checked studies, under half of them reflect an unresolved V gene, and why the rest are absent is not known. That table gives V, J and clone size, and the DNA gave D and trimming. Across this sample there are over 200,000 clones, with 87% seen only once. Roughly a tenth of the sample belongs to the ten largest clones.

V is reduced by 1 base and J by 0 bases, leaving a spacing of 16 bases between them. The germline V gene sets CDR1 to MGHRA and CDR2 to YSYEKL. Spanning cysteine to phenylalanine, the CDR3 consists of 17 amino acids. The kept DNA is CDR3 alone, 51 bases in frame from the first base. This clone was seen only once. The antigen it binds to is not known. Base qualities are not recorded, but no much larger clone differs from it by a single base. The TCR sequence derives from a man aged 25-40 years who had recovered from COVID-19. Rearrangement joined TRBV4-1 to TRBJ2-7, and TRBD2 may be the D gene, going by 6 matching bases. Sequencing was performed on PBMCs or T cells enriched from blood (not recorded which). The nucleotides are TGCGCCAGCAGCCAAGGGGGGTTGCGGGATGCCTCCTACGAGCAGTACTTC. Its translation is CASSQGGLRDASYEQYF.